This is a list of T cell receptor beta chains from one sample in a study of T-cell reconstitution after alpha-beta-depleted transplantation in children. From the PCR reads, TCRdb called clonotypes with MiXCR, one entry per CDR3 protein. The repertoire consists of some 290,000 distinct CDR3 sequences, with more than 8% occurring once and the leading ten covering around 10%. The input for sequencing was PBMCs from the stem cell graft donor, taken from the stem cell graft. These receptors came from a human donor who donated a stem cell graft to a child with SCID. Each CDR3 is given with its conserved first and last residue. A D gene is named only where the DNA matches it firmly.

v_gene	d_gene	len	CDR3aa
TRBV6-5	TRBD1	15	CASSYFRGQGTEAFF
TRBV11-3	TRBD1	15	CASSSGTVSTDTQYF
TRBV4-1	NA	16	CASSQGRGGSNQPQHF
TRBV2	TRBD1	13	CASSVGQGGGYTF
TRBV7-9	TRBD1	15	CASSLARTGLEKLFF
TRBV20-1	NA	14	CSARASFGTDTQYF
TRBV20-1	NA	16	CSARDRLESVYNEQFF
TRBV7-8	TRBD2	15	CASSFDSGSTDTQYF
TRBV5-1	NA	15	CASSLNNVVSYEQYF
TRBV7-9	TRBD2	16	CASSLRTSGSSYEQYF
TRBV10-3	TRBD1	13	CAIKATGALQEYF
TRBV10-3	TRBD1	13	CAISEDWTGGYTF
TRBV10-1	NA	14	CASSVGGPQETQYF
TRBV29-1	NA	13	CSVEKRQSPEAFF
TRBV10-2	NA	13	CASSLRGFYEQYF
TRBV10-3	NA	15	CAISDPRGNTDTQYF
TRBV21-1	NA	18	CASSTHRDTSSGANVLTF
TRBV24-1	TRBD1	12	CATSDPGTGPFF
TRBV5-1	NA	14	CASSLVLGDTEAFF
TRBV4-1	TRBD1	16	CASSQDRQGAQDEQFF
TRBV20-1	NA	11	CSVAGKNGYTF
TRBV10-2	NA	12	CASSDVSDTQYF
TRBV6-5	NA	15	CASSFRGSGNEKLFF
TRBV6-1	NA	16	CATIGRDHYSGNTIYF
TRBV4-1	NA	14	CASSPATGNYEQYF
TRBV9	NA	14	CASSPRLTGYEQYF
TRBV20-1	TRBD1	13	CSARQGYNQPQHF
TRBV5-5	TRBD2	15	CASSELAGRTDTQYF
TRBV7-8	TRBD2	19	CASSLVGGLAGSPTDTQYF
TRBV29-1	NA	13	CSVSAVAGTEAFF
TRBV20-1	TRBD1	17	CSARAGSGGSPGYGYTF
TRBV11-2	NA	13	CASSSTGNNEQFF
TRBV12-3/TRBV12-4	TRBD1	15	CASSPRQGLDSPLHF
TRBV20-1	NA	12	CSAIVGNTEAFF
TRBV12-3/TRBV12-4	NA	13	CASSIGRNSPLHF
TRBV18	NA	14	CATSRGGLHNEQFF
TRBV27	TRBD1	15	CASGRGQGDAYEQYF
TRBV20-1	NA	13	CSAGGGDHTEAFF
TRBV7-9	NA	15	CASSSLGGLSSEQYF
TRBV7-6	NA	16	CASSLIPPLNQETQYF
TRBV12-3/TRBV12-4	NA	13	CASSLGPAGEQYF
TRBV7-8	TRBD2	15	CASSLGTSKQETQYF
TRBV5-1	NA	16	CASSGLDWAANNEQFF
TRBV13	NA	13	CASSLAGVAEQYF
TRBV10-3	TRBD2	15	CAIRDTSGPTDTQYF
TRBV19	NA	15	CASSIVNQGNNEQFF
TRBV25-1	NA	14	CASSVSANTGELFF
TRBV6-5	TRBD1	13	CASSYSTGNGYTF
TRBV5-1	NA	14	CASSRLKSSDTQYF
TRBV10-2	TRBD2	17	CASSEFVLAEHTDTQYF
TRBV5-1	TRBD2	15	CASSSLGGEVNIQYF
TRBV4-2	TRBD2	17	CASSESWDYQGTDTQYF
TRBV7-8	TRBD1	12	CASSSRTGEQFF
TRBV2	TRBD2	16	CASRKAPSGESDTQYF
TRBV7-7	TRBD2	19	CASSPRTSGGRSSYNEQFF